This TCR beta chain was observed in a study of blood T cell repertoires in COVID-19. TCRdb keeps only in-frame clones here, not all; method: immunoSEQ multiplex PCR. The sample includes under 150,000 clones, 84% of them seen just once. The CDR3 spans 16 residues. Looked up from germline, CDR1 is LGHNA and CDR2 is YSLEER. The germline V and J ends were trimmed by 0 bases and 4 bases, with 15 bases remaining between them. The sequencing input was PBMCs or T cells enriched from blood (not recorded which). The origin of this receptor is a man aged 45-65 years in a cohort exposed to, infected with or recovered from COVID-19 (not recorded which). The chain recombines TRBV4-3 with TRBJ1-2, with D perhaps TRBD1 (5 bases). CDR3 in amino acids: CASSQDVYGGGYGYTF. Here the CDR3 DNA reads TGCGCCAGCAGCCAAGACGTATACGGGGGTGGCTATGGCTACACCTTC.